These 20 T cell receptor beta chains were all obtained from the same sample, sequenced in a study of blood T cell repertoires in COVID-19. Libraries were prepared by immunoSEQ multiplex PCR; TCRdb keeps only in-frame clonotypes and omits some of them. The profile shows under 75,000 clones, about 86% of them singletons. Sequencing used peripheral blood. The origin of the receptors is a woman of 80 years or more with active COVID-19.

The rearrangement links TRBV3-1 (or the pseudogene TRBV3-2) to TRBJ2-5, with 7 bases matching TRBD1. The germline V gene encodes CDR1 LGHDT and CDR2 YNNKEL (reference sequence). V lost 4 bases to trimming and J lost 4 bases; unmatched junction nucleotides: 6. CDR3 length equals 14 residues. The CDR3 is CASSPDRARETQYF. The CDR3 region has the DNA TGTGCCAGCAGCCCTGACAGGGCGCGAGAGACCCAGTACTTC.

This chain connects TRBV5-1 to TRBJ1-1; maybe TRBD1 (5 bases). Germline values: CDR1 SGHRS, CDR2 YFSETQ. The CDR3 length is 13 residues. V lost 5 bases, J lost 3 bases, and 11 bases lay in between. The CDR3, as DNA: TGCGCCAGCAGGCCTGACAGCTACACTGAAGCTTTCTTT. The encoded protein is CASRPDSYTEAFF.

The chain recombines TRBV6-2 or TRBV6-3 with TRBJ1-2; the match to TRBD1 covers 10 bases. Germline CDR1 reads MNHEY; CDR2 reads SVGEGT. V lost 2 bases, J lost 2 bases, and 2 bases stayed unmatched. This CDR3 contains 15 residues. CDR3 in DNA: TGTGCCAGCAGTTACGGGGGACAGGGGAACTATGGCTACACCTTC. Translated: CASSYGGQGNYGYTF.

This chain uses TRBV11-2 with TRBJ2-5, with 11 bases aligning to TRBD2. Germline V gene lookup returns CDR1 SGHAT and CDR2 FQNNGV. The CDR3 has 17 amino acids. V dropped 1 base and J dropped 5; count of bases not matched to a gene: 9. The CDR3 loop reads CASSLGSLAGGAETQYF. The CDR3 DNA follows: TGTGCCAGCAGCTTAGGTAGCCTAGCGGGGGGAGCGGAGACCCAGTACTTC.

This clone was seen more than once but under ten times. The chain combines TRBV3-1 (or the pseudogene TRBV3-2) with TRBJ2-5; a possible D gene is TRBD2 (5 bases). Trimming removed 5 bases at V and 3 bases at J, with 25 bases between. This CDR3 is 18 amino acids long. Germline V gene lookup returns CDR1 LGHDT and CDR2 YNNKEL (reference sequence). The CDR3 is CASSVSTSSRPGKETQYF. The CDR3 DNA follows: TGTGCCAGCAGCGTATCGACCTCCTCCAGGCCGGGAAAAGAGACCCAGTACTTC.

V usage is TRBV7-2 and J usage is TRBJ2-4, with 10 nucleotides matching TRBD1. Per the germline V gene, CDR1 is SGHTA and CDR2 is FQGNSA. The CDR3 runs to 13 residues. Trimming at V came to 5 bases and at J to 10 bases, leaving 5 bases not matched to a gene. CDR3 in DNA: TGTGCCAGCAGCCGGGACAGGGGCGGGATTCAGTACTTC. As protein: CASSRDRGGIQYF.

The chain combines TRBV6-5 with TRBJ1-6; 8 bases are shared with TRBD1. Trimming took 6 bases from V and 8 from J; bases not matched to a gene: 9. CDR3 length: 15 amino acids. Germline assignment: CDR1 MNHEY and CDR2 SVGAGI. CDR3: CASRPPTGVDSPLHF. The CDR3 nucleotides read TGTGCCAGCAGGCCCCCGACAGGGGTGGATTCACCCCTCCACTTT.

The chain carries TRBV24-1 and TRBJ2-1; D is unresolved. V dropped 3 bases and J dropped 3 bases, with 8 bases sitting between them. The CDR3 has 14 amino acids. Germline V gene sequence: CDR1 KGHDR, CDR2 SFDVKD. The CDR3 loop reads CATSDIASYNEQFF. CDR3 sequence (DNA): TGTGCCACCAGTGATATAGCAAGCTACAATGAGCAGTTCTTC.

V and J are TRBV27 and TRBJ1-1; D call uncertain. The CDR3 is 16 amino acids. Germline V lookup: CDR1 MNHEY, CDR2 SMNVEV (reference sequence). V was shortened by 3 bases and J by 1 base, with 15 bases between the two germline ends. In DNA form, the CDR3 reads TGTGCCAGCAGTTTGGAATGGAGGGAATGGAACACTGAAGCTTTCTTT. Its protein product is CASSLEWREWNTEAFF.

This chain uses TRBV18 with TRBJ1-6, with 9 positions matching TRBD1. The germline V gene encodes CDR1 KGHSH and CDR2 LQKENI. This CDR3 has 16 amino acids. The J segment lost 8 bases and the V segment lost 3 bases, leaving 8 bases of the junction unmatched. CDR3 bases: TGTGCCAGCTCACCGGCGACAGGGGGGGAGCATTCACCCCTCCACTTT. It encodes CASSPATGGEHSPLHF.

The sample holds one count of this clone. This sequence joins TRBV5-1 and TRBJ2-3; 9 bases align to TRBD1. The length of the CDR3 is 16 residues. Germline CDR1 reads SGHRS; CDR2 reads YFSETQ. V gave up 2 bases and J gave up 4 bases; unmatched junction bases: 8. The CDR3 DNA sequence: TGCGCCAGCAGCTTTCGGCCGGGACAGGGTTCAGATACGCAGTATTTT. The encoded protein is CASSFRPGQGSDTQYF. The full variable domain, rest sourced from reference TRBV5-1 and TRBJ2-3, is KAGVTQTPRYLIKTRGQQVTLSCSPISGHRSVSWYQQTPGQGLQFLFEYFSETQRNKGNFPGRFSGRQFSNSRSEMNVSTLELGDSALYLCASSFRPGQGSDTQYFGPGTRLTVL.

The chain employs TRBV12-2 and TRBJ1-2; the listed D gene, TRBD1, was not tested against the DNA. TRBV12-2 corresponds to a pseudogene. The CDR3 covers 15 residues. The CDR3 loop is CASRPPTGGNYGYTF. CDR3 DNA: TGTGCAAGTCGTCCACCCACAGGGGGAAACTATGGCTACACCTTC.

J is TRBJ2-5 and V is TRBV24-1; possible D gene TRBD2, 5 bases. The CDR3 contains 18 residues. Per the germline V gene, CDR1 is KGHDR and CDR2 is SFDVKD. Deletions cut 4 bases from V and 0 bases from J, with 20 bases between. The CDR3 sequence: CATSETPEGAVYQETQYF. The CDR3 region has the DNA TGTGCCACCAGTGAAACCCCCGAGGGCGCCGTATACCAAGAGACCCAGTACTTC.

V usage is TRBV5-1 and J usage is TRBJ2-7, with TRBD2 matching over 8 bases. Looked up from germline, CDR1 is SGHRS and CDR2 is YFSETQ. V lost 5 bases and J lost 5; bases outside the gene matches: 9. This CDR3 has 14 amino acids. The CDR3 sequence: CASSRGGEIDEQYF. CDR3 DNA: TGCGCCAGCAGTCGGGGGGGAGAGATCGACGAGCAGTACTTC.

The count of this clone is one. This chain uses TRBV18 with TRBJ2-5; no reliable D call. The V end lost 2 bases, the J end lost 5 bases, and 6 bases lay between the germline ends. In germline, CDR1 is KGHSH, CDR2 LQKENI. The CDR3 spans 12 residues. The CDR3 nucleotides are TGTGCCAGCTCACCATTTCTCGAGACCCAGTACTTC. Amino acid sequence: CASSPFLETQYF. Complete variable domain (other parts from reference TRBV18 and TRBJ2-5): NAGVMQNPRHLVRRRGQEARLRCSPMKGHSHVYWYRQLPEEGLKFMVYLQKENIIDESGMPKERFSAEFPKEGPSILRIQQVVRGDSAAYFCASSPFLETQYFGPGTRLLVL.

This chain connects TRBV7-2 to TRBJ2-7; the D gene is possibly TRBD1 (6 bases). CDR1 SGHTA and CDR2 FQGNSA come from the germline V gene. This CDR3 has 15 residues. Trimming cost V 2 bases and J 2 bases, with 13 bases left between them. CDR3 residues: CASSLRVAGAYEQYF. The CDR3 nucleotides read TGTGCCAGCAGCTTAAGGGTGGCAGGGGCCTACGAGCAGTACTTC.

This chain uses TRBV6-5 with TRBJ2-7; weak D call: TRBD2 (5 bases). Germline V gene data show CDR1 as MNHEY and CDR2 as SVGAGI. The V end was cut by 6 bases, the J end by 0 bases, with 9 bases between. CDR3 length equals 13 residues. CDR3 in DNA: TGTGCCAGCAGGAGAGACTACTCCTACGAGCAGTACTTC. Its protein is CASRRDYSYEQYF.

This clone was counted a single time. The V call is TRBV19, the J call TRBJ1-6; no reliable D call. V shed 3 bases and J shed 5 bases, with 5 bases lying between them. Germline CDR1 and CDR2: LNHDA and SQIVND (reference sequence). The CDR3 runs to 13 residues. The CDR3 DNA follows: TGTGCCAGTAGTATTCATGATAATTCACCCCTCCACTTT. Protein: CASSIHDNSPLHF.

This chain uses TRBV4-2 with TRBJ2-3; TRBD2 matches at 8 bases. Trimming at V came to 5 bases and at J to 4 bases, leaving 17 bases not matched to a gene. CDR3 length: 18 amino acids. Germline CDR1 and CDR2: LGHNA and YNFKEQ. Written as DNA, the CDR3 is TGTGCCAGCAGCAAATATGGCGGGGGGTCGGTGGGTGCAGATACGCAGTATTTT. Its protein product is CASSKYGGGSVGADTQYF.

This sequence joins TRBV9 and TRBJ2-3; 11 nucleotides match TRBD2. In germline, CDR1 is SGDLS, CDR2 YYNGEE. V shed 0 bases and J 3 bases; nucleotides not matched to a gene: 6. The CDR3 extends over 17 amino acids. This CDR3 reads CASSVGASGGPTDTQYF. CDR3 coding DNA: TGTGCCAGCAGCGTAGGCGCTAGCGGGGGGCCAACAGATACGCAGTATTTT.